This T cell receptor (beta chain) was recovered during a study of cytomegalovirus exposure and HLA in healthy donors. Study context: There were fewer than 130 million unique TCR beta sequences, drawn from 200 million or so T cells, in an earlier analysis.

Whole-study results and caveats: As a later analysis showed, several of the most significant clusters appeared to be linked to common viral pathogens. Cytomegalovirus-associated status was assigned to 150 to 200 TCR beta chains.

PCR was performed using 60 Vbeta and 13 Jbeta primers. Only in-frame clones appear in the TCRdb table, and some are missing; sequencing was by immunoSEQ multiplex PCR. Of 150,000 to 200,000 clones in the sample, about 80% were seen once. A word on this clone: The antigen is unknown.

Material: PBMCs. The TCR originated in a young man in good health and CMV-seropositive.

This CDR3 reads CASSSGSPDTQYF. In DNA form, the CDR3 reads TGTGCCAGCAGCTCTGGCTCCCCAGATACGCAGTATTTT. The chain is built from TRBV11-3 and TRBJ2-3; no clear D. Trimming took off 4 bases at V and 4 bases at J, with 9 bases between the two ends. The CDR3 runs to 13 residues. The germline CDR1 and CDR2 sequences are SGHNT and YENEEA.